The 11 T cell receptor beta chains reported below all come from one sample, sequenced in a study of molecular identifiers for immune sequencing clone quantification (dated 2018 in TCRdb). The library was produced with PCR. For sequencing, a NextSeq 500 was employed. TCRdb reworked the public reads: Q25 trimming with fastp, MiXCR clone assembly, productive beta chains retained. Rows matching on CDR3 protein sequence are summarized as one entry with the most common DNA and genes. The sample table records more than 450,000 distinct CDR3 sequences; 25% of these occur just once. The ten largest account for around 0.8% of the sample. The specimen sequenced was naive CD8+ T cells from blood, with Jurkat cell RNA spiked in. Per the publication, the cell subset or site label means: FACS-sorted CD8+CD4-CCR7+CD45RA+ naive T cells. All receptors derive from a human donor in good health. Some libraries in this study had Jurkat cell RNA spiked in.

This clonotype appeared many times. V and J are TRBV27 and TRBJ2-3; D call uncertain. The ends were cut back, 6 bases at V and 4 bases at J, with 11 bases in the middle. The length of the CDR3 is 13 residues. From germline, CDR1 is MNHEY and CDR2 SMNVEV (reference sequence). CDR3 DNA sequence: TGTGCCAGCAGCATTGGATTCCCAGATACGCAGTATTTT. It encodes CASSIGFPDTQYF.

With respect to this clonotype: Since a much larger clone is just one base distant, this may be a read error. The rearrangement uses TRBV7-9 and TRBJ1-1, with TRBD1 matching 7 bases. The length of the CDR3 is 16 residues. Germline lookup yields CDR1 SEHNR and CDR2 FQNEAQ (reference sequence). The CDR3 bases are TGTGCCAGCAGCCCTGACAGGGCCCAAGTGAACGCTGAAGCTTTCTTT. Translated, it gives CASSPDRAQVNAEAFF.

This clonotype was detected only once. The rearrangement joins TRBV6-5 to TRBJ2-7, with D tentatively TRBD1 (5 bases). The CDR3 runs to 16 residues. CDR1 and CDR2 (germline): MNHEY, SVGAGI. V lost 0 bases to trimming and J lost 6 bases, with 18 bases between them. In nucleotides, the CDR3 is TGTGCCAGCAGTTACTCGTCTGACAGACACGCCATCGAGCAGTACTTC. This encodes CASSYSSDRHAIEQYF.

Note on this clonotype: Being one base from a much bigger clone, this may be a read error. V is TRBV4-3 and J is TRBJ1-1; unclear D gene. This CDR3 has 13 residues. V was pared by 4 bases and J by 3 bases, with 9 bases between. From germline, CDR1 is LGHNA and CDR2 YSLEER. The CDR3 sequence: CASSPTKYTEAFF. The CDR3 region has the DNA TGCGCCAGCAGCCCCACAAAGTACACTGAAGCTTTCTTT.

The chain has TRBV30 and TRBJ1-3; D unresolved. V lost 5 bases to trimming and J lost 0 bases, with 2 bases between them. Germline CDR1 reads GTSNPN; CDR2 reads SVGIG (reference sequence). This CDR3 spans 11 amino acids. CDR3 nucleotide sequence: TGTGCCTGGTTCTCTGGAAACACCATATATTTT. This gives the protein CAWFSGNTIYF. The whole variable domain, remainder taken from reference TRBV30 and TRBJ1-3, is SQTIHQWPATLVQPVGSPLSLECTVEGTSNPNLYWYRQAAGRGLQLLFYSVGIGQISSEVPQNLSASRPQDRQFILSSKKLLLSDSGFYLCAWFSGNTIYFGEGSWLTVV.

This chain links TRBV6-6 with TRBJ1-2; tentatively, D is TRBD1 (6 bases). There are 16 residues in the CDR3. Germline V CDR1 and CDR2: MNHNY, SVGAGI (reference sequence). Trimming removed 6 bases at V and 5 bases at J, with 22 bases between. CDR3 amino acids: CASRPTPDSENYGYTF. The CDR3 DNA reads TGTGCCAGCAGACCAACCCCGGACAGCGAAAATTATGGCTACACCTTC.

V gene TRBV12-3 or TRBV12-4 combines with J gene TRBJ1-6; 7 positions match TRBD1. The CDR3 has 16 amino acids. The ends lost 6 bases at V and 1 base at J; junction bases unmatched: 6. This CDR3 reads CASSETGSSYNSPLHF. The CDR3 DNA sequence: TGTGCCAGCAGCGAGACAGGGTCATCCTATAATTCACCCCTCCACTTT.

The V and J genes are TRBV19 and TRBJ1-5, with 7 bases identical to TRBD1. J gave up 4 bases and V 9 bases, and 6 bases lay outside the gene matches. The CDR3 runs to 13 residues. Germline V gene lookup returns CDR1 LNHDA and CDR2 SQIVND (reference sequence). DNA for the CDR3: TGTGCCAGCCAGGGGGGCTTGAATCAGCCCCAGCATTTT. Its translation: CASQGGLNQPQHF.

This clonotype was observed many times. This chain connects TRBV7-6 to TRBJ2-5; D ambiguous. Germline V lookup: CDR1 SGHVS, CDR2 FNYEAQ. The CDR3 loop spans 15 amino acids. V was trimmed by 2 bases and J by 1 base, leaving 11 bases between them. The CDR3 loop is CASSLYGRFQETQYF. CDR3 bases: TGTGCCAGCAGCTTATACGGACGGTTCCAAGAGACCCAGTACTTC. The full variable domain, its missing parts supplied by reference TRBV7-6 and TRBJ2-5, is GAGVSQSPRYKVTKRGQDVALRCDPISGHVSLYWYRQALGQGPEFLTYFNYEAQQDKSGLPNDRFSAERPEGSISTLTIQRTEQRDSAMYRCASSLYGRFQETQYFGPGTRLLVL.

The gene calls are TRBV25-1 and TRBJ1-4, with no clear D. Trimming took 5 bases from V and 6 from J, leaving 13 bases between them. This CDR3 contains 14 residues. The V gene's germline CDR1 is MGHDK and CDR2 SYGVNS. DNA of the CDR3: TGTGCCAGCAGTCCTTGGAGGGCCGATGAAAAACTGTTTTTT. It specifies CASSPWRADEKLFF. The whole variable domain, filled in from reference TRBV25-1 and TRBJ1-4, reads EADIYQTPRYLVIGTGKKITLECSQTMGHDKMYWYQQDPGMELHLIHYSYGVNSTEKGDLSSESTVSRIRTEHFPLTLESARPSHTSQYLCASSPWRADEKLFFGSGTQLSVL.

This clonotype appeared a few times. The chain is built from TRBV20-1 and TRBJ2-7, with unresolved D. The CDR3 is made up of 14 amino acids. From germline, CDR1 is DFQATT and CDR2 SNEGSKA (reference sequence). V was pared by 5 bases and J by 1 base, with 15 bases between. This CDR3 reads CSALQFDGSYEQYF. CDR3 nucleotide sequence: TGCAGTGCTCTCCAATTTGACGGATCCTACGAGCAGTACTTC.